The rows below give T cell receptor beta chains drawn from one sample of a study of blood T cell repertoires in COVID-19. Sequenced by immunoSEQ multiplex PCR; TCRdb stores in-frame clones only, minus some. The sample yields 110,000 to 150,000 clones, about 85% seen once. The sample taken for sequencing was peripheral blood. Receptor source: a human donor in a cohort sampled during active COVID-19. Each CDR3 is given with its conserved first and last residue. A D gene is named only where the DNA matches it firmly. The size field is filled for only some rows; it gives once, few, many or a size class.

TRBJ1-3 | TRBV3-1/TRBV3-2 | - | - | TGTGCCAGCTCGACAGGTCCAACTGGAAACACCATATATTTT | CASSTGPTGNTIYF
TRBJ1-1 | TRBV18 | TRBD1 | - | TGTGCCAGCTCGAGCACTTGGGACAGGACAAACACTGAAGCTTTCTTT | CASSSTWDRTNTEAFF
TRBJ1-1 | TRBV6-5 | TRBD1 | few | TGTGCCAGCAGGCAGGGGGCTATGGGGAACACTGAAGCTTTCTTT | CASRQGAMGNTEAFF
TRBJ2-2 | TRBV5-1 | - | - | TGCGCCAGCAGCTTGGATTACAGCTTTGGACTCAGCACCGGGGAGCTGTTTTTT | CASSLDYSFGLSTGELFF
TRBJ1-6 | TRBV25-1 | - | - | TGTGCCAGCAGGGCCTTTGGGGCATCACCCCTCCACTTT | CASRAFGASPLHF
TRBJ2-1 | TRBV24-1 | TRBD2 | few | TGTGCCACCAGGGCCCCGGGGGGGTCGGAGCAGTTCTTC | CATRAPGGSEQFF
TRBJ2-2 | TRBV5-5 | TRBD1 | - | TGTGCCAGCAGCGCGACGGGACAGGGGGCGGCCGGGCTGTTTTTT | CASSATGQGAAGLFF
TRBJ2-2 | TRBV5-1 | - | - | TGCGCCAGCAGTGGAGGGGTGACCGGGGAGCTGTTTTTT | CASSGGVTGELFF
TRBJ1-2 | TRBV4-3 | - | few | TGCGCCAGCAGCCAAGACTCAGGGTCCTATGGCTACACCTTC | CASSQDSGSYGYTF
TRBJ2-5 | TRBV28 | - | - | TGTGCCAGCACCCGTTCCACGAGTTTCCAAGAGACCCAGTACTTC | CASTRSTSFQETQYF
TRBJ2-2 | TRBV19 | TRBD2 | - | TGTGCCAGTAGCAGGCTAGCGGGAAGGGGCACCGGGGAGCTGTTTTTT | CASSRLAGRGTGELFF
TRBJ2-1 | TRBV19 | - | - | TGTGCCAGTAGTCGGCCAGGAGGTTTTTACAATGAGCAGTTCTTC | CASSRPGGFYNEQFF
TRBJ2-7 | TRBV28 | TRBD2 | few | TGTGCCAGCAGTACCCCGCCTAGCGGCGAGCAGTACTTC | CASSTPPSGEQYF
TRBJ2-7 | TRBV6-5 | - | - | TGTGCCAGCAGGATGTCCCAGGCCCACTACGAGCAGTACTTC | CASRMSQAHYEQYF
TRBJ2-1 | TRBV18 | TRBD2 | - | TGTGCCAGCTCACCACGCGCACTAGCGGGATCCTACAATGAGCAGTTCTTC | CASSPRALAGSYNEQFF